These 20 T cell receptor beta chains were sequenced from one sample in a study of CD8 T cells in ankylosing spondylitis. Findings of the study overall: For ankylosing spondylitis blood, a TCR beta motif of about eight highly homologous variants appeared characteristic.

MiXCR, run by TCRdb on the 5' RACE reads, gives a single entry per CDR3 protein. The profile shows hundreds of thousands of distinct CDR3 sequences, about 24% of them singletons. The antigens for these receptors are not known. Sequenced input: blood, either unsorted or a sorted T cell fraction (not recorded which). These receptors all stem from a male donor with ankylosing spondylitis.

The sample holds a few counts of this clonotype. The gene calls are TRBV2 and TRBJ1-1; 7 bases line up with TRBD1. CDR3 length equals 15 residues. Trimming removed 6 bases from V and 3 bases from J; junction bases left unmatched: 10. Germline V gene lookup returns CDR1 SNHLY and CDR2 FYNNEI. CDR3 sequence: CASRRETGPDTEAFF. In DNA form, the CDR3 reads TGTGCCAGCAGGAGAGAGACAGGGCCGGACACTGAAGCTTTCTTT. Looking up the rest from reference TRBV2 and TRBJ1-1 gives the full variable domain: EPEVTQTPSHQVTQMGQEVILRCVPISNHLYFYWYRQILGQKVEFLVSFYNNEISEKSEIFDDQFSVERPDGSNFTLKIRSTKLEDSAMYFCASRRETGPDTEAFFGQGTRLTVV.

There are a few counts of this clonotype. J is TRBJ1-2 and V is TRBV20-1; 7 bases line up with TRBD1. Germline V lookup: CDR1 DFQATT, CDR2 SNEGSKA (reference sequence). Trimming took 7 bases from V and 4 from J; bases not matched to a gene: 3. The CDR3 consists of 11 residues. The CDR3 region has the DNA TGCAGTGGACAGGGATTCTATGGCTACACCTTC. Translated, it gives CSGQGFYGYTF.

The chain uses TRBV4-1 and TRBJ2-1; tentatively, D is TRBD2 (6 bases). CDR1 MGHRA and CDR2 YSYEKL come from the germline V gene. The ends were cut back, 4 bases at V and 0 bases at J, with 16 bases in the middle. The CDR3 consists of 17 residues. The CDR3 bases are TGCGCCAGCAGCCTTTTAAGGGCGGGAAACTCCTACAATGAGCAGTTCTTC. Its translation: CASSLLRAGNSYNEQFF.

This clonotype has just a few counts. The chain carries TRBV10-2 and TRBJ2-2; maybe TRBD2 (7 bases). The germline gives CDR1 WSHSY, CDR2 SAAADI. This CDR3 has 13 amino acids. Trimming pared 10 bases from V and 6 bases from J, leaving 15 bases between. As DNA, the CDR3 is TGCGCCACCATGGAGGGGGGGGCCGGGGAGCTGTTTTTT. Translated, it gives CATMEGGAGELFF.

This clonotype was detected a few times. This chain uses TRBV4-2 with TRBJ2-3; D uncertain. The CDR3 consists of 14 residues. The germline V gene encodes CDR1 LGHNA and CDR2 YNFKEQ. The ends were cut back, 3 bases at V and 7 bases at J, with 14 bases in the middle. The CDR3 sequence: CASSQIGHTNTQYF. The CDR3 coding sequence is TGTGCCAGCAGCCAGATAGGGCACACCAATACGCAGTATTTT.

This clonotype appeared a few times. CDR3 nucleotides: TGTGCCAGCAGTGCCGGACAGGGCACAGATACGCAGTATTTT. Amino acids: CASSAGQGTDTQYF. J is TRBJ2-3 and V is TRBV25-1, with TRBD1 matching over 7 bases. The CDR3 is 14 amino acids. Germline-derived CDR1 and CDR2 are MGHDK and SYGVNS. V gave up 4 bases and J gave up 1 base; unmatched junction bases: 2. The variable domain in full, completed from reference TRBV25-1 and TRBJ2-3, reads EADIYQTPRYLVIGTGKKITLECSQTMGHDKMYWYQQDPGMELHLIHYSYGVNSTEKGDLSSESTVSRIRTEHFPLTLESARPSHTSQYLCASSAGQGTDTQYFGPGTRLTVL.

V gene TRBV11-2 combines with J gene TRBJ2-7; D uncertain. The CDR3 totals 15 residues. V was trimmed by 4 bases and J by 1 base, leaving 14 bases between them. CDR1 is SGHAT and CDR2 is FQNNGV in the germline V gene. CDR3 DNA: TGTGCCAGCAGCTCAGACCCGCGCCCGTCCTACGAGCAGTACTTC. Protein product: CASSSDPRPSYEQYF. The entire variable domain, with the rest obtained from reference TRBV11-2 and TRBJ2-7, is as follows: EAGVAQSPRYKIIEKRQSVAFWCNPISGHATLYWYQQILGQGPKLLIQFQNNGVVDDSQLPKDRFSAERLKGVDSTLKIQPAKLEDSAVYLCASSSDPRPSYEQYFGPGTRLTVT.

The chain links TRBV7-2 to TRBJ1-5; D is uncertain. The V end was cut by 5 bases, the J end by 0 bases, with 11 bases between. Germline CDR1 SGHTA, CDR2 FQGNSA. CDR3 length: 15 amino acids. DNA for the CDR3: TGTGCCAGCAGCGGTACGTCGGGTAGCAATCAGCCCCAGCATTTT. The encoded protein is CASSGTSGSNQPQHF.

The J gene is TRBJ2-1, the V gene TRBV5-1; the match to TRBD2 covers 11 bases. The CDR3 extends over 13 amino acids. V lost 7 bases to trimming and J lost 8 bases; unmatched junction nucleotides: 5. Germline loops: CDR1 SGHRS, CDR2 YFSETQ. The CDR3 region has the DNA TGCGCCAGCCATAGCGGGAGGGGAGATGAGCAGTTCTTC. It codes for CASHSGRGDEQFF. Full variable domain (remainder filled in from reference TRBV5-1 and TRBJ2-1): KAGVTQTPRYLIKTRGQQVTLSCSPISGHRSVSWYQQTPGQGLQFLFEYFSETQRNKGNFPGRFSGRQFSNSRSEMNVSTLELGDSALYLCASHSGRGDEQFFGPGTRLTVL.

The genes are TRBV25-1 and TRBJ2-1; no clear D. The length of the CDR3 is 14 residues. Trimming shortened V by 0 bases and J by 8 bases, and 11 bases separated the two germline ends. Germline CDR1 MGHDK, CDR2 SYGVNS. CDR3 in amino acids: CASSEYITVHEQFF. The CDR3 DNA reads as TGTGCCAGCAGTGAATATATTACCGTCCATGAGCAGTTCTTC.

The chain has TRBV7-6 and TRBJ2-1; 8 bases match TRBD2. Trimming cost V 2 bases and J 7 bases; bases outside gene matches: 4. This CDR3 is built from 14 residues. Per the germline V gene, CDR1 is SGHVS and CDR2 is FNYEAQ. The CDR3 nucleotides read TGTGCCAGCAGCTTAACGGGAGGGCCGAATGAGCAGTTCTTC. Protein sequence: CASSLTGGPNEQFF.

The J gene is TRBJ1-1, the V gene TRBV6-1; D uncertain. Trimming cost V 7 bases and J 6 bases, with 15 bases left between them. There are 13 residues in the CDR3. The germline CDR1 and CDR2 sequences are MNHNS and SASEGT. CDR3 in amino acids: CASIPRGKAEAFF. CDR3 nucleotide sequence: TGTGCCAGCATTCCCCGGGGTAAGGCTGAAGCTTTCTTT.

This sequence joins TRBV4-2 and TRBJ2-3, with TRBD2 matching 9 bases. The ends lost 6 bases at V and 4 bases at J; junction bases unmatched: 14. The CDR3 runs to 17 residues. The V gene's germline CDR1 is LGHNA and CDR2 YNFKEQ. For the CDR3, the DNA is TGTGCCAGCAGGTTTAGCGGGAGTACCTCAGACGCAGATACGCAGTATTTT. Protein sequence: CASRFSGSTSDADTQYF.

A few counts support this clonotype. CDR3 coding DNA: TGTGCCAGCAGCTTGGCCAGGGGTTCCGGGGAGCTGTTTTTT. Residues: CASSLARGSGELFF. This sequence joins TRBV5-4 and TRBJ2-2; possible D gene TRBD1, 6 bases. The CDR3 has 14 amino acids. The germline gives CDR1 SGHNT, CDR2 YYREEE (reference sequence). V lost 0 bases and J 6 bases, leaving 9 bases between the germline ends.

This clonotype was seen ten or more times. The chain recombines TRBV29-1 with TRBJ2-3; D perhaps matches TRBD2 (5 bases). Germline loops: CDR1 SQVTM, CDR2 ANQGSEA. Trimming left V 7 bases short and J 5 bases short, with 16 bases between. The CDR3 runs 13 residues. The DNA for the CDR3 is TGCAGCGCCCGACCGGGGAAGGGAGATACGCAGTATTTT. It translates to CSARPGKGDTQYF.

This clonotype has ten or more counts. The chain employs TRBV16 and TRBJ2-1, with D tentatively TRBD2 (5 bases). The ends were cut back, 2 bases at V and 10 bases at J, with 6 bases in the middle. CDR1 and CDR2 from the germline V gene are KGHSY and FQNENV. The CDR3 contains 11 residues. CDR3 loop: CASSQEGEQFF. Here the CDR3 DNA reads TGTGCCAGCAGCCAAGAGGGAGAGCAGTTCTTC.

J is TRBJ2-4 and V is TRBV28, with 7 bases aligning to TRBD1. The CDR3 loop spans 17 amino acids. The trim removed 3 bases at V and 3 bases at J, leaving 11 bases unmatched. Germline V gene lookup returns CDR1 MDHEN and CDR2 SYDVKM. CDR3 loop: CASSFGGQGGVKNIQYF. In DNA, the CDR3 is TGTGCCAGCAGTTTTGGGGGCCAAGGGGGCGTCAAAAACATTCAGTACTTC. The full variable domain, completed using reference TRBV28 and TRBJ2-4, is DVKVTQSSRYLVKRTGEKVFLECVQDMDHENMFWYRQDPGLGLRLIYFSYDVKMKEKGDIPEGYSVSREKKERFSLILESASTNQTSMYLCASSFGGQGGVKNIQYFGAGTRLSVL.

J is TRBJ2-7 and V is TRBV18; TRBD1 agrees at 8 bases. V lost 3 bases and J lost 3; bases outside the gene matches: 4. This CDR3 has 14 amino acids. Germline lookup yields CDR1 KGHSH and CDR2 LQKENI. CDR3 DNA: TGTGCCAGCTCACCCACAGGGGGTGACTACGAGCAGTACTTC. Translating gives CASSPTGGDYEQYF.

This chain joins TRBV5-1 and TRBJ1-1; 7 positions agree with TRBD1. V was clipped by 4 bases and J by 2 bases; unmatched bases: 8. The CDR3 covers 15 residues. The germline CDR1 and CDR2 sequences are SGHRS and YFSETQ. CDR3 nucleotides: TGCGCCAGCAGCGCCACGACAGGGTCCAACACTGAAGCTTTCTTT. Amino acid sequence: CASSATTGSNTEAFF. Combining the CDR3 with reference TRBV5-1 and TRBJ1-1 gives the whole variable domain KAGVTQTPRYLIKTRGQQVTLSCSPISGHRSVSWYQQTPGQGLQFLFEYFSETQRNKGNFPGRFSGRQFSNSRSEMNVSTLELGDSALYLCASSATTGSNTEAFFGQGTRLTVV.

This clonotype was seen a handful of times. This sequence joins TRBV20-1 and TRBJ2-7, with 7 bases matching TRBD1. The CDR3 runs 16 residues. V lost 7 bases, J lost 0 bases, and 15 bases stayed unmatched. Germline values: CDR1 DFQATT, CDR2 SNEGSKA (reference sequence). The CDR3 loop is CSVWDRGTPSSYEQYF. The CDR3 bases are TGCAGTGTTTGGGACAGAGGAACACCTTCCTCCTACGAGCAGTACTTC.